This TCR beta chain emerged from a study of identical twins. The sample holds a few counts of this clonotype. Antigen unknown. V was cut by 6 bases and J by 5 bases, with 20 bases left in between. The CDR3 is 16 amino acids. Germline assignment: CDR1 DFQATT and CDR2 SNEGSKA (reference sequence). Each CDR3 protein gets one entry after TCRdb re-called the 5' RACE reads with MiXCR. The sample holds 600,000 to 850,000 distinct CDR3 sequences, roughly 18% seen once. Study findings and constraints: Models underpredicted monozygotic twin sharing of out-of-frame TCR alpha.

The data were also submitted as part of a second study, on T cells expressing NK-cell markers.

The source is a young woman in good health. The rearrangement joins TRBV20-1 to TRBJ1-6; a possible D gene is TRBD1 (6 bases). Sequenced input: PBMCs. CDR3: CSAVSRGRVNNSPLHF. CDR3 nucleotides: TGCAGTGCAGTAAGCAGGGGAAGGGTGAATAATTCACCCCTCCACTTT.